Given below is one TCR beta chain in context. Sequencing used immunoSEQ multiplex PCR; TCRdb keeps in-frame clones, though not all of them. This table has about 100,000 clones, approximately 81% appearing once. This record comes from a study of blood T cell repertoires in COVID-19. The clonotype originates from a human donor in a cohort sampled during active COVID-19. Source material: peripheral blood.

CDR3 DNA sequence: TGTGCCATCAGTGAAGGGGGACCGTGGGGAGGCTACACCTTC. Residues: CAISEGGPWGGYTF. The chain combines TRBV10-3 with TRBJ1-2, with D maybe TRBD1 (6 bases). CDR1 is ENHRY and CDR2 is SYGVKD in the germline V gene. The CDR3 runs to 14 residues. V lost 3 bases and J lost 8, with 16 bases in between.